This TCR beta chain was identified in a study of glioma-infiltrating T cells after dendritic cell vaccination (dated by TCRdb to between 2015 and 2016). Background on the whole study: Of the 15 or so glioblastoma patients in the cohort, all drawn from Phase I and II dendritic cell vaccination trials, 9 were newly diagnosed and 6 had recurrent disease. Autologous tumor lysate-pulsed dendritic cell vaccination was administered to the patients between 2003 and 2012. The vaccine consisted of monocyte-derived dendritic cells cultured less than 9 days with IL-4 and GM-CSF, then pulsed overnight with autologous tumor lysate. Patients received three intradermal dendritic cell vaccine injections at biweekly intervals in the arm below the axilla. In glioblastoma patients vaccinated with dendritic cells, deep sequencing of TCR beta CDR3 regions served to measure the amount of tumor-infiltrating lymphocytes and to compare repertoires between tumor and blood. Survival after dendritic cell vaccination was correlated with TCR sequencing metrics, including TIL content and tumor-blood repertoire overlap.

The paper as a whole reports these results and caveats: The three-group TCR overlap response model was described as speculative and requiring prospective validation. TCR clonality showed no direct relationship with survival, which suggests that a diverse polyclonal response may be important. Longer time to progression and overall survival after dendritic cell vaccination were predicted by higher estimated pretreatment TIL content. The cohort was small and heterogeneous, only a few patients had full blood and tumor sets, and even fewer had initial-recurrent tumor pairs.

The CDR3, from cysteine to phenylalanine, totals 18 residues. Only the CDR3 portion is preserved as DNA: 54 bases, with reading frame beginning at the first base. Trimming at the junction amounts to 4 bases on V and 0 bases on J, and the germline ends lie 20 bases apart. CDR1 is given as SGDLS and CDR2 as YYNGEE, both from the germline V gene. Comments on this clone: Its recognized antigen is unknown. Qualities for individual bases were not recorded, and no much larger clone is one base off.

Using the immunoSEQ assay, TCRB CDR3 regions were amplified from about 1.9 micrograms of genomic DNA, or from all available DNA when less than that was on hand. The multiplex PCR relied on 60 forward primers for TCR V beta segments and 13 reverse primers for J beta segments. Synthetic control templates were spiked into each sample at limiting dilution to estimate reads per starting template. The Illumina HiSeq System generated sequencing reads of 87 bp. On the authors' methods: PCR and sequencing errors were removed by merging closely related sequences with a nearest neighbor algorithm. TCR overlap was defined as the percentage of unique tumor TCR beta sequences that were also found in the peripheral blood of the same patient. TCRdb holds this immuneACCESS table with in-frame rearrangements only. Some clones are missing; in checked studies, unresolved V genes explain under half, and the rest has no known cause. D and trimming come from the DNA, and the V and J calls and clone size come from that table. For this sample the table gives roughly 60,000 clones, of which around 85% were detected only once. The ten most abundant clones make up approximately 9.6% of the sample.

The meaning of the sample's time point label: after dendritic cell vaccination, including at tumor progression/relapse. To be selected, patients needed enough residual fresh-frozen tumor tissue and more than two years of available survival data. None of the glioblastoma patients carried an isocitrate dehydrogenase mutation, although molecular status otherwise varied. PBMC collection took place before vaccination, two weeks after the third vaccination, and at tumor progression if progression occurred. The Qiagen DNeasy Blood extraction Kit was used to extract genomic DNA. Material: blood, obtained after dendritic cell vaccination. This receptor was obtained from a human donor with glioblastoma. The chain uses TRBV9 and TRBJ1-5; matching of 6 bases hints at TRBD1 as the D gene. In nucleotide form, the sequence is TGTGCCAGCAGCCGGCCCTCGAGGGGGGGTTATAGCAATCAGCCCCAGCATTTT. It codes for CASSRPSRGGYSNQPQHF.